A selection of T cell receptor beta chains follows, all from one sample in a study of identical twins. TCRdb ran MiXCR on the 5' RACE reads and lists one entry per CDR3 protein. The sample lists roughly 480,000 distinct CDR3 sequences, 20% to 30% occurring once. These sequences were also reported in another study, on T cells expressing NK-cell markers.

Sample: CD4+ T cells sorted from blood. Receptors were obtained from a woman younger than 35 in good health. Each CDR3 is given with its conserved first and last residue.

TRBJ1-1 | TRBV7-8 | CASSLSHNTEAFF
TRBJ1-1 | TRBV5-1 | CASRLVPDTEAFF
TRBJ2-1 | TRBV5-6 | CASSLASSGHSEQFF
TRBJ2-7 | TRBV6-5 | CASSSDPGEQYF
TRBJ1-2 | TRBV12-3/TRBV12-4 | CASSSPRPLRANYGYTF
TRBJ2-7 | TRBV20-1 | CSASPGREQYF
TRBJ2-3 | TRBV3-1 | CASSQRDGTDTQYF
TRBJ2-5 | TRBV19 | CASSILGQETQYF
TRBJ1-2 | TRBV3-1 | CASSQGGQGYGYTF
TRBJ2-7 | TRBV20-1 | CSARGRDFFEQYF
TRBJ2-3 | TRBV7-2 | CATSGNTQYF
TRBJ2-7 | TRBV3-1 | CASSQPRSGAEQYF
TRBJ2-7 | TRBV18 | CASSYFSGGKYEQYF
TRBJ2-2 | TRBV12-3/TRBV12-4 | CASSLRSVNTGELFF
TRBJ2-1 | TRBV20-1 | CSARAASYNEQFF
TRBJ1-2 | TRBV7-2 | CASSERDWDAYGYTF
TRBJ2-3 | TRBV7-2 | CASSLAGFTDTQYF